The rows below give T cell receptor beta chains drawn from one sample of a study of blood T cell repertoires in COVID-19. TCRdb's copy holds only in-frame clones and misses some; the assay was immunoSEQ multiplex PCR. The sample records roughly 160,000 clones, 65% to 90% being singletons. Sequencing was done on a sample of peripheral blood. These receptors were obtained from a man in his fifties or sixties with acute or convalescent COVID-19. The CDR3 runs from the conserved cysteine through the conserved F or W. Fields, in order: J gene, clone size, V gene, D gene, CDR3 length, CDR3 protein, CDR3 DNA. D genes are given only for firm matches. Part of the rows lack a size; the others show once, few, many or a class for expanded clones.

>TRBJ2-3|-|TRBV28|-|11
CAIHRWDTQYF
TGTGCCATCCACCGGTGGGATACGCAGTATTTT
>TRBJ1-3|-|TRBV19|TRBD1|16
CASKTSGTVDGNTIYF
TGTGCCAGTAAAACTTCCGGGACAGTGGATGGAAACACCATATATTTT
>TRBJ1-2|-|TRBV28|TRBD1|14
CASSTTGGTYGYTF
TGTGCCAGCAGTACGACAGGGGGGACCTATGGCTACACCTTC
>TRBJ2-3|-|TRBV11-3|TRBD1|17
CASSLAEGAAHTDTQYF
TGTGCCAGCAGCTTAGCTGAGGGGGCAGCCCACACAGATACGCAGTATTTT
>TRBJ2-7|-|TRBV3-1/TRBV3-2|TRBD1|13
CASSRPGTDEQYF
TGTGCCAGCAGCAGGCCCGGGACAGACGAGCAGTACTTC
>TRBJ1-1|-|TRBV6-4|TRBD1|15
CASSEGGQGRSKAFF
TGTGCCAGCAGTGAAGGGGGACAGGGGCGAAGTAAGGCTTTCTTT
>TRBJ1-4|-|TRBV6-1|-|16
CASSDSPSVSVEKLFF
TGTGCCAGCAGTGATTCTCCCAGTGTCTCTGTCGAAAAACTGTTTTTT
>TRBJ2-4|-|TRBV19|TRBD1|13
CASSADRGIIQYF
TGTGCCAGTAGCGCTGACAGGGGAATCATTCAGTACTTC
>TRBJ2-1|-|TRBV5-1|TRBD1|13
CASSWNRGFEQFF
TGCGCCAGCAGCTGGAACAGGGGCTTTGAGCAGTTCTTC
>TRBJ2-5|-|TRBV6-1|-|17
CASSEAMRGRGRETQYF
TGTGCCAGCAGTGAAGCGATGAGGGGGAGGGGGAGAGAGACCCAGTACTTC
>TRBJ1-3|once|TRBV18|-|13
CASLLGVGNTIYF
TGTGCCAGCCTCCTGGGCGTTGGAAACACCATATATTTT
>TRBJ1-3|-|TRBV9|-|16
CASSVVGQSSGNTIYF
TGTGCCAGCAGCGTAGTGGGACAAAGCTCTGGAAACACCATATATTTT
>TRBJ1-2|-|TRBV7-9|TRBD1|16
CASSHHRTGNPHGYTF
TGTGCCAGCAGCCACCACCGGACAGGGAATCCGCATGGCTACACCTTC
>TRBJ2-5|-|TRBV7-9|TRBD2|16
CASSLWAGEGRETQYF
TGTGCCAGCAGCTTATGGGCGGGGGAGGGCCGAGAGACCCAGTACTTC
>TRBJ2-1|once|TRBV28|TRBD1|13
CASRLTGDNEQFF
TGTGCCAGCAGATTAACAGGGGACAATGAGCAGTTCTTC
>TRBJ2-4|-|TRBV7-9|-|18
CASSLDPDSLGAKNIQYF
TGTGCCAGCAGCTTAGACCCGGACTCTTTAGGAGCCAAAAACATTCAGTACTTC
>TRBJ1-2|-|TRBV9|-|12
CASSPTGFRYTF
TGTGCCAGCAGTCCGACAGGTTTTCGCTACACCTTC
>TRBJ1-4|-|TRBV28|-|16
CASSLLGSATNEKLFF
TGTGCCAGCAGTTTATTGGGCTCAGCAACTAATGAAAAACTGTTTTTT
>TRBJ2-7|once|TRBV28|-|16
CASSFQTGFQGHEQYF
TGTGCCAGCAGTTTCCAAACCGGCTTCCAGGGGCACGAGCAGTACTTC
>TRBJ2-1|-|TRBV7-2|TRBD2|15
CASSYLAGGLNEQFF
TGTGCCAGCAGCTATCTAGCGGGAGGCCTCAATGAGCAGTTCTTC
>TRBJ2-2|-|TRBV29-1|-|15
CSVGRGAMSTGELFF
TGCAGCGTTGGTCGGGGGGCGATGAGCACCGGGGAGCTGTTTTTT
>TRBJ2-1|-|TRBV11-2|TRBD1|16
CASSLRGGQGAYEQFF
TGTGCCAGCAGCCTAAGAGGGGGACAGGGGGCGTATGAGCAGTTCTTC
>TRBJ1-1|-|TRBV15|-|16
CATSQGLAGFGTEAFF
TGTGCCACCAGCCAAGGACTGGCGGGGTTTGGCACTGAAGCTTTCTTT
>TRBJ1-4|-|TRBV9|-|15
CASSSRGGEGEKLFF
TGTGCCAGCAGCTCCCGGGGAGGGGAGGGTGAAAAACTGTTTTTT
>TRBJ2-2|-|TRBV6-5|TRBD1|14
CASSYPDRAGELFF
TGTGCCAGCAGTTACCCTGACAGGGCCGGGGAGCTGTTTTTT
>TRBJ2-3|-|TRBV5-1|TRBD1|16
CASSLAGTGTRDTQYF
TGCGCCAGCAGCTTGGCCGGGACAGGGACGAGAGATACGCAGTATTTT
>TRBJ1-1|-|TRBV27|TRBD1|15
CASRTGTDWGTEAFF
TGTGCCAGCCGAACAGGGACAGACTGGGGCACTGAAGCTTTCTTT
>TRBJ2-5|few|TRBV5-4|TRBD2|16
CASSLETSGSQETQYF
TGTGCCAGCAGCTTGGAGACTAGCGGGAGCCAAGAGACCCAGTACTTC
>TRBJ1-6|-|TRBV2|TRBD1|14
CASSDGQGNSPLHF
TGTGCCAGCAGTGACGGACAGGGGAATTCACCCCTCCACTTT
>TRBJ1-2|-|TRBV27|TRBD1|17
CASSSDRGTYLTGGYTF
TGTGCCAGCAGTTCGGACAGGGGGACCTATCTTACTGGAGGCTACACCTTC
>TRBJ2-3|few|TRBV6-6|-|12
CASTVSPDTQYF
TGTGCCAGCACAGTGTCGCCAGATACGCAGTATTTT
>TRBJ2-1|-|TRBV11-3|TRBD2|16
CASSPGLAGGPLQQFF
TGTGCCAGCAGCCCCGGACTAGCGGGAGGGCCCTTACAGCAGTTCTTC
>TRBJ1-4|-|TRBV7-6|-|15
CASSLGQGRLGELFF
TGTGCCAGCAGCTTGGGGCAGGGGCGCCTTGGGGAACTGTTTTTT
>TRBJ2-1|few|TRBV19|-|14
CASSRYGGYNEQFF
TGTGCCAGTAGTAGATACGGGGGCTACAATGAGCAGTTCTTC
>TRBJ1-5|-|TRBV19|TRBD1|14
CASSQGQINQPQHF
TGTGCCAGTAGTCAGGGACAGATCAATCAGCCCCAGCATTTT
>TRBJ2-3|-|TRBV3-1/TRBV3-2|TRBD2|15
CASNRRGGRTDTQYF
TGTGCCAGCAATCGGCGGGGGGGACGCACAGATACGCAGTATTTT
>TRBJ2-5|-|TRBV10-3|TRBD2|15
CAISVSGAGQETQYF
TGTGCCATCAGTGTTAGCGGGGCGGGCCAAGAGACCCAGTACTTC
>TRBJ2-2|-|TRBV4-1|TRBD2|15
CASSIPSGRAGELFF
TGCGCCAGCAGTATACCTAGCGGGAGAGCCGGGGAGCTGTTTTTT
>TRBJ2-7|-|TRBV25-1|-|14
CASSDDRTVTEQYF
TGTGCCAGCAGTGATGATAGGACAGTAACCGAGCAGTACTTC
>TRBJ2-1|once|TRBV7-3|TRBD2|15
CASSRGLATDNEQFF
TGTGCCAGCAGTCGTGGACTAGCGACAGACAATGAGCAGTTCTTC
>TRBJ1-1|many|TRBV4-1|-|14
CASSLGPGSTEAFF
TGCGCCAGCAGCCTTGGCCCGGGGAGCACTGAAGCTTTCTTT
>TRBJ2-1|-|TRBV7-3|TRBD1|15
CASSLATGGNNEQFF
TGTGCCAGCAGCTTGGCCACAGGGGGGAACAATGAGCAGTTCTTC
>TRBJ1-1|-|TRBV29-1|TRBD1|13
CSVWTGVNTEAFF
TGCAGCGTCTGGACAGGGGTGAACACTGAAGCTTTCTTT
>TRBJ2-6|-|TRBV18|TRBD1|19
CASSPRTGGFSSGANVLTF
TGTGCCAGCTCACCACGGACAGGGGGTTTCTCCTCTGGGGCCAACGTCCTGACTTTC
>TRBJ1-5|-|TRBV2|-|13
CATNRDSNQPQHF
TGTGCCACCAACAGGGATAGCAATCAGCCCCAGCATTTT
>TRBJ1-5|few|TRBV24-1|-|16
CATAPQGAGSNQPQHF
TGTGCCACCGCACCCCAAGGGGCTGGTAGCAATCAGCCCCAGCATTTT
>TRBJ2-3|-|TRBV29-1|TRBD2|17
CSALRVGGPLRADTQYF
TGCAGCGCACTAAGGGTGGGAGGGCCATTGAGGGCAGATACGCAGTATTTT
>TRBJ1-4|-|TRBV4-1|TRBD1|16
CASSQDRDRANEKLFF
TGCGCCAGCAGCCAAGATCGGGACAGGGCAAATGAAAAACTGTTTTTT
>TRBJ2-5|-|TRBV6-5|-|11
CASSYLATQYF
TGTGCCAGCAGTTACTTGGCGACCCAGTACTTC